The next 26 T cell receptor beta chains were all read from a single sample in a study of blood T cell repertoires in COVID-19. Assay: immunoSEQ multiplex PCR; the TCRdb copy retains only in-frame clones and omits some. This table has around 26,000 clones, roughly 92% appearing once. Sequencing input: peripheral blood. These receptors originate from a human donor in a cohort sampled during active COVID-19.

This chain uses TRBV7-6 with TRBJ2-7, with TRBD1 matching over 7 bases. The CDR3 has 14 amino acids. Germline CDR1 reads SGHVS; CDR2 reads FNYEAQ. V trimming: 4 bases; J trimming: 0 bases; junction bases outside the gene matches: 3. CDR3 sequence reads: CASSSRDSSYEQYF. The CDR3 DNA reads as TGTGCCAGCAGCTCCCGGGACAGCTCCTACGAGCAGTACTTC.

In its sample, this clone was seen once. The chain joins TRBV5-8 to TRBJ2-1; TRBD2 matches 10 bases. Germline CDR1 SGHTS, CDR2 YDEGEE. The trim removed 0 bases at V and 4 bases at J, leaving 13 bases unmatched. This CDR3 has 19 amino acids. CDR3 nucleotide sequence: TGTGCCAGCAGCTTGGCCGGGCGTAGCGGGAGGCCGGGATACAATGAGCAGTTCTTC. Protein: CASSLAGRSGRPGYNEQFF.

The V call is TRBV5-1, the J call TRBJ2-5, with D possibly TRBD1 on 6 matching bases. This CDR3 region has 13 residues. Trimming took off 5 bases at V and 2 bases at J, with 10 bases between the two ends. Germline V lookup: CDR1 SGHRS, CDR2 YFSETQ. The CDR3 loop is CASRTGDQETQYF. CDR3 nucleotides: TGCGCCAGCAGGACAGGAGATCAAGAGACCCAGTACTTC. Filled out from reference TRBV5-1 and TRBJ2-5, the complete variable domain reads KAGVTQTPRYLIKTRGQQVTLSCSPISGHRSVSWYQQTPGQGLQFLFEYFSETQRNKGNFPGRFSGRQFSNSRSEMNVSTLELGDSALYLCASRTGDQETQYFGPGTRLLVL.

A single count supports this clone. The V call is TRBV11-2, the J call TRBJ1-1; perhaps TRBD1 as D (6 bases). Germline values: CDR1 SGHAT, CDR2 FQNNGV. The CDR3 spans 15 residues. V was cut by 1 base and J by 5 bases, with 14 bases left in between. The CDR3 loop is CASSLVSYQGTEAFF. CDR3 bases: TGTGCCAGCAGCTTAGTTTCGTACCAGGGGACTGAAGCTTTCTTT.

The chain carries TRBV24-1 and TRBJ2-2, with 11 bases matching TRBD2. The junction had 4 bases not matched to a gene; V was cut back by 7 bases and J by 4 bases. This CDR3 is 15 amino acids long. Germline V CDR1 and CDR2: KGHDR, SFDVKD. For the CDR3, the DNA is TGTGCCACCAGGGGGACTAGCGGAGCCACCGGGGAGCTGTTTTTT. This translates into CATRGTSGATGELFF.

J is TRBJ2-3 and V is TRBV5-1; 7 nucleotides align to TRBD1. From germline, CDR1 is SGHRS and CDR2 YFSETQ. The CDR3 spans 15 residues. J lost 1 base, V lost 4 bases, and 6 bases had no gene match. The CDR3: CASSATTGGTDTQYF. CDR3 DNA: TGCGCCAGCAGCGCCACTACAGGGGGCACAGATACGCAGTATTTT.

The V and J genes are TRBV20-1 and TRBJ2-1, with 10 bases lining up with TRBD2. The CDR3 totals 14 residues. Per the germline V gene, CDR1 is DFQATT and CDR2 is SNEGSKA (reference sequence). Germline trimming cut 3 bases from V and 13 bases from J; bases unmatched to any gene: 12. The CDR3 sequence is CSASPAGGQGVQFF. For the CDR3, the DNA is TGCAGTGCTAGTCCAGCGGGGGGGCAGGGTGTACAGTTCTTC.

In the case of this clone: The junction shows a germline mismatch at one end, possibly a read error. The chain uses TRBV9 and TRBJ2-7; weak D call: TRBD2 (6 bases). CDR1 is SGDLS, CDR2 YYNGEE, per germline. CDR3 length: 14 amino acids. Here the CDR3 reads CASNVDGSSYEQYF. DNA of the CDR3: TGTGCCAGCAACGTAGACGGGAGCTCCTACGAGCAGTACTTC.

CDR3 in amino acids: CASSNLDEQYF. DNA of the CDR3: TGTGCCAGCAGTAACCTAGACGAGCAGTACTTC. The chain employs TRBV6-2 or TRBV6-3 and TRBJ2-7; the D is unclear. The length of the CDR3 is 11 residues. V lost 5 bases and J 5 bases, leaving 7 bases between the germline ends. Germline assignment: CDR1 MNHEY and CDR2 SVGEGT.

The chain has TRBV4-1 and TRBJ1-2; D gene ambiguous. The CDR3 spans 13 residues. V lost 0 bases, J lost 7 bases, and 9 bases lay in between. Germline values: CDR1 MGHRA, CDR2 YSYEKL. As DNA, the CDR3 is TGCGCCAGCAGCCAAGATATGAGGAGTGGCTACACCTTC. Its protein product is CASSQDMRSGYTF.

The chain recombines TRBV9 with TRBJ1-1; 7 bases align to TRBD1. V was clipped by 4 bases and J by 4 bases; unmatched bases: 10. CDR1 is SGDLS, CDR2 YYNGEE, per germline. CDR3 length: 15 amino acids. The CDR3 bases are TGTGCCAGCAGCCCCCAGACAGGGTCAAGCACTGAAGCTTTCTTT. It yields the protein CASSPQTGSSTEAFF.

The chain is built from TRBV3-1 (or the pseudogene TRBV3-2) and TRBJ2-5, with 10 bases matching TRBD1. Per the germline V gene, CDR1 is LGHDT and CDR2 is YNNKEL (reference sequence). V shed 1 base and J 5 bases; nucleotides not matched to a gene: 7. The CDR3 extends over 16 amino acids. Here the CDR3 reads CASSQAVTGGGETQYF. CDR3 bases: TGTGCCAGCAGCCAAGCGGTGACAGGGGGCGGCGAGACCCAGTACTTC.

The J gene is TRBJ2-1, the V gene TRBV24-1; 15 positions match TRBD2. This CDR3 is built from 18 residues. The V segment lost 3 bases and the J segment 7 bases; nucleotides outside the gene matches: 9. Germline CDR1 KGHDR, CDR2 SFDVKD. The CDR3 DNA sequence: TGTGCCACCAGTGATCCAGCTTGGACTAGCGGGAGGGGGAATGAGCAGTTCTTC. Protein sequence: CATSDPAWTSGRGNEQFF.

This chain connects TRBV30 to TRBJ1-3; possibly TRBD1 for D (5 bases). This CDR3 has 13 amino acids. V lost 5 bases and J 8 bases, leaving 16 bases between the germline ends. Germline CDR1 is GTSNPN and CDR2 is SVGIG (reference sequence). The CDR3 coding sequence is TGTGCCTGGGTCGGGCCTTGGGGGGACACCATATATTTT. Protein sequence: CAWVGPWGDTIYF. The entire variable domain, with the rest obtained from reference TRBV30 and TRBJ1-3, is as follows: SQTIHQWPATLVQPVGSPLSLECTVEGTSNPNLYWYRQAAGRGLQLLFYSVGIGQISSEVPQNLSASRPQDRQFILSSKKLLLSDSGFYLCAWVGPWGDTIYFGEGSWLTVV.

The V call is TRBV5-1, the J call TRBJ2-7; 9 nucleotides line up with TRBD2. Germline loops: CDR1 SGHRS, CDR2 YFSETQ. This CDR3 contains 15 residues. After removal of 4 bases from V and 3 bases from J, the junction contained 8 bases not matched to a gene. CDR3 DNA: TGCGCCAGCAGCCCGCTAGCGGGAACTAGCTACGAGCAGTACTTC. It specifies CASSPLAGTSYEQYF.

A note on this clone: The junction departs from the called germline gene at one end, perhaps through a read error. The gene calls are TRBV3-1 (or the pseudogene TRBV3-2) and TRBJ1-1, with 7 bases matching TRBD1. The CDR3 is 13 amino acids. Germline assignment: CDR1 LGHDT and CDR2 YNNKEL (reference sequence). CDR3 in amino acids: CASTQTSGGEAFF. The CDR3 DNA sequence: TGTGCCAGCACCCAAACCTCAGGGGGGGAAGCTTTCTTT.

V and J are TRBV5-1 and TRBJ1-4, with TRBD1 identical over 7 bases. V lost 0 bases and J lost 5; bases outside the gene matches: 4. The germline V gene encodes CDR1 SGHRS and CDR2 YFSETQ. There are 15 residues in the CDR3. CDR3 nucleotides: TGCGCCAGCAGCTTGGGACAGGGAGACAATGAAAAACTGTTTTTT. Protein product: CASSLGQGDNEKLFF.

V usage is TRBV6-4 and J usage is TRBJ2-1, with 7 bases fitting TRBD2. Per germline, CDR1 MRHNA and CDR2 SNTAGT. The V segment lost 3 bases and the J segment 2 bases; nucleotides outside the gene matches: 4. CDR3 length: 15 residues. The CDR3: CASSESAGAYNEQFF. Here the CDR3 DNA reads TGTGCCAGCAGTGAGAGTGCGGGAGCCTACAATGAGCAGTTCTTC.

V is TRBV18 and J is TRBJ1-2; D is undetermined. The CDR3 consists of 14 residues. Germline assignment: CDR1 KGHSH and CDR2 LQKENI. V was shortened by 3 bases and J by 6 bases, with 14 bases between the two germline ends. The CDR3 region is CASSPLQEVNGYTF. CDR3 DNA: TGTGCCAGCTCACCGTTGCAGGAGGTCAATGGCTACACCTTC.

The V gene is TRBV3-1 (or the pseudogene TRBV3-2), the J gene TRBJ2-7; D not certain. Germline CDR1 and CDR2: LGHDT and YNNKEL (reference sequence). The CDR3 has 12 residues. Trimming pared 4 bases from V and 3 bases from J, leaving 7 bases between. CDR3 bases: TGTGCCAGCAGCCCATCAGTCTACGAGCAGTACTTC. This sequence encodes CASSPSVYEQYF.

The V call is TRBV7-8, the J call TRBJ2-3; TRBD2 matches 7 bases. Germline CDR1 SGHVS, CDR2 FQNEAQ. The V and J ends lost 5 bases and 3 bases, in that order; junction bases with no gene match: 8. This CDR3 region has 15 residues. The CDR3 loop is CASSILAGVTDTQYF. The CDR3 bases are TGTGCCAGCAGCATCCTCGCGGGGGTAACAGATACGCAGTATTTT.

The V call is TRBV12-3 or TRBV12-4, the J call TRBJ1-1; D not resolved. The CDR3 has 13 amino acids. Trimming removed 2 bases at V and 6 bases at J, with 10 bases between. The CDR3 DNA reads as TGTGCCAGCAGTTTAAGTATAGCGTCTGAAGCTTTCTTT. Translating gives CASSLSIASEAFF.

This clone was observed a single time. This chain joins TRBV11-3 and TRBJ2-2, with D hard to call. CDR3 length equals 16 residues. Trimming cost V 7 bases and J 0 bases, with 15 bases left between them. Germline CDR1 SGHNT, CDR2 YENEEA. CDR3 coding DNA: TGTGCCAGCAAATCAAGCGCATTTGCGAACACCGGGGAGCTGTTTTTT. Translated: CASKSSAFANTGELFF.

The chain combines TRBV9 with TRBJ2-2; D might be TRBD2 (5 bases). V lost 3 bases and J lost 0, with 18 bases in between. Germline assignment: CDR1 SGDLS and CDR2 YYNGEE. The CDR3 is 18 residues long. In DNA, the CDR3 is TGTGCCAGCAGCGAGCGGACGGTCGCGGGTCCGAACACCGGGGAGCTGTTTTTT. This sequence encodes CASSERTVAGPNTGELFF.

V and J are TRBV7-2 and TRBJ2-1; tentative D call: TRBD2 (5 bases). Germline CDR1 is SGHTA and CDR2 is FQGNSA. V lost 1 base and J lost 6, with 16 bases in between. The CDR3 is made up of 16 amino acids. CDR3 DNA: TGTGCCAGCAGCTTAGTGAGACGGAGTAGCGCCAATGAGCAGTTCTTC. Translated, it gives CASSLVRRSSANEQFF.

The genes are TRBV7-8 and TRBJ1-4; D possibly corresponds to TRBD1 (5 bases). The V and J ends lost 7 bases and 6 bases respectively, with 15 bases between them. Germline V gene sequence: CDR1 SGHVS, CDR2 FQNEAQ. This CDR3 is built from 14 residues. The CDR3 region is CASTLRVQDEKLFF. In nucleotides, the CDR3 is TGTGCCAGCACCCTCAGGGTACAGGATGAAAAACTGTTTTTT.